The entry below gives a single T cell receptor beta chain sequence along with its context. Its specificity is not known. Resections that were taken during corrective heart surgery supplied the thymus tissue. Immunologically healthy infants in Finland undergoing congenital heart defect surgery were the donors. The assay was immunoSEQ multiplex PCR, and TCRdb's table has in-frame clones only and misses some. The sample includes roughly 120,000 clones, more than 90% of them seen just once. The sample belongs to a study of human thymus T cells. Regarding the study as a whole: Unrelated individuals had highly overlapping thymic repertoires, as reported in related research. Blood and thymic repertoires both appeared biased in V and J gene usage.

The clonotype was recovered from a boy in the first two years of life with a congenital heart defect but otherwise immunologically healthy. Input material: thymus tissue.

DNA for the CDR3: TGTGCCAGCAGCTTTAAGCCCAGGGCCTCCTACGAGCAGTACTTC. Translation: CASSFKPRASYEQYF. The chain joins TRBV5-6 to TRBJ2-7; D perhaps matches TRBD1 (5 bases). The CDR3 is 15 amino acids. V gave up 2 bases and J gave up 0 bases, with 12 bases separating them. From germline, CDR1 is SGHDT and CDR2 YYEEEE.